These 29 T cell receptor beta chains were sequenced from one sample in a study of molecular identifiers for immune sequencing clone quantification. TCRdb itself ran the PCR reads through MiXCR, one entry per CDR3 protein. The data show 40,000 to 65,000 distinct CDR3 sequences, just over 35% seen once. The specimen sequenced was naive CD8+ T cells from blood, with Jurkat cell RNA spiked in. The subset denotes: FACS-sorted CD8+CD4-CCR7+CD45RA+ naive T cells. The receptors were gathered from a human donor in good health. Some libraries in this study had Jurkat cell RNA spiked in.

Notes on this clonotype: A read error may be the cause here, since a much bigger clone is one base away. The V call is TRBV28, the J call TRBJ2-1, with 7 positions matching TRBD2. The DNA end favors TRBJ2-7, so the J call may be wrong. The CDR3 extends over 15 amino acids. Germline V lookup: CDR1 MDHEN, CDR2 SYDVKM. The CDR3 loop is CASSILASSYNEQYF. CDR3 in DNA: TGTGCCAGCAGTATACTAGCGTCCTCCTACAATGAGCAGTACTTC.

This clonotype was counted many times. The CDR3 loop reads CASSLWLGYEQYF. The CDR3 nucleotides read TGTGCCAGCAGCTTGTGGTTGGGATACGAGCAGTACTTC. The rearrangement uses TRBV5-5 and TRBJ2-7, with no clear D. The CDR3 is 13 residues long. V lost 1 base to trimming and J lost 4 bases, with 9 bases between them. Germline-derived CDR1 and CDR2 are SGHKS and YYEKEE (reference sequence).

This clonotype appeared a few times. The rearrangement uses TRBV10-3 and TRBJ1-2; 8 bases fit TRBD1. The CDR3 has 14 residues. Germline V gene sequence: CDR1 ENHRY, CDR2 SYGVKD. V lost 8 bases and J lost 0; bases outside the gene matches: 5. The CDR3: CAILRDRTNYGYTF. The CDR3 DNA reads TGTGCCATCCTCCGGGACAGGACTAACTATGGCTACACCTTC.

This clonotype was picked up many times. This chain connects TRBV12-3 or TRBV12-4 to TRBJ2-6; D is tentatively TRBD1 or TRBD2 (5 bases each). V was shortened by 10 bases and J by 0 bases, with 13 bases between the two germline ends. The CDR3 is 15 amino acids. Written as DNA, the CDR3 is TGTGCCATCTGGGACCTCCTCTCTGGGGCCAACGTCCTGACTTTC. Translation gives CAIWDLLSGANVLTF.

On this clonotype: Since a much larger clone is just one base distant, this may be a read error. The conserved phenylalanine or tryptophan normally closing the CDR3 is absent here, so this likely arose from a read error. The rearrangement links TRBV7-9 to TRBJ1-1, with D possibly TRBD1 on 5 matching bases. Trimming took 6 bases from V and 6 from J, leaving 11 bases between them. CDR1 is SEHNR, CDR2 FQNEAQ, per germline (reference sequence). The CDR3 length is 12 residues. CDR3: CASSTGRAEAFL. CDR3 nucleotides: TGTGCCAGCAGTACAGGTCGTGCTGAAGCTTTCCTT.

As to this clonotype: This clone may be a read error of a much larger clone one base away. This sequence joins TRBV28 and TRBJ2-3, with D tentatively TRBD1 or TRBD2 (5 bases each). Trimming cost V 8 bases and J 4 bases, with 19 bases left between them. CDR1 is MDHEN, CDR2 SYDVKM, per germline. The CDR3 length is 15 residues. CDR3: CASQLYGAHPDTQYF. The CDR3 DNA reads as TGTGCCAGCCAACTCTACGGGGCACACCCAGATACGCAGTATTTT.

Turning to this clonotype: This sequence may be a read error, since a much larger clone differs from it by one base. The rearrangement uses TRBV10-1 and TRBJ2-5, with D hard to call. Germline lookup yields CDR1 WNHNN and CDR2 SYGVQD (reference sequence). There are 12 residues in the CDR3. CDR3 amino acids: CDSMAGGETQYF. The CDR3 DNA is TGCGACAGCATGGCAGGCGGAGAGACCCAGTACTTC.

The J gene is TRBJ2-7, the V gene TRBV18; no clear D gene. The germline V gene encodes CDR1 KGHSH and CDR2 LQKENI. Trimming left V 3 bases short and J 3 bases short, with 3 bases between. The CDR3 is 11 amino acids. The CDR3, as DNA: TGTGCCAGCTCACCGATCTACGAGCAGTACTTC. It yields the protein CASSPIYEQYF. Supplemented by reference TRBV18 and TRBJ2-7, the full variable domain reads NAGVMQNPRHLVRRRGQEARLRCSPMKGHSHVYWYRQLPEEGLKFMVYLQKENIIDESGMPKERFSAEFPKEGPSILRIQQVVRGDSAAYFCASSPIYEQYFGPGTRLTVT.

The rearrangement uses TRBV29-1 and TRBJ2-1; D remains ambiguous. The CDR3 length is 12 residues. Germline lookup yields CDR1 SQVTM and CDR2 ANQGSEA. V was shortened by 3 bases and J by 3 bases, with 6 bases between the two germline ends. CDR3 protein: CSVESNYNEQFF. The CDR3 nucleotides read TGCAGCGTTGAGTCCAACTACAATGAGCAGTTCTTC.

The rearrangement joins TRBV7-9 to TRBJ2-3; 9 bases map to TRBD2. The length of the CDR3 is 15 residues. V lost 5 bases, J lost 5 bases, and 8 bases stayed unmatched. Looked up from germline, CDR1 is SEHNR and CDR2 is FQNEAQ (reference sequence). CDR3 sequence: CASSLQTSGKDTQYF. CDR3 in DNA: TGTGCCAGCAGCCTGCAGACTAGCGGTAAAGATACGCAGTATTTT.

Only a few counts were recorded for this clonotype. The chain employs TRBV12-3 or TRBV12-4 and TRBJ2-5; D is possibly TRBD2 (5 bases). The CDR3 contains 17 residues. Trimming stripped 6 bases from V and 0 bases from J, with 20 bases between. CDR3 coding DNA: TGTGCCAGCAGCCCCTCTGATGTGAGGGTAAACCAAGAGACCCAGTACTTC. Amino acid sequence: CASSPSDVRVNQETQYF.

The V call is TRBV13, the J call TRBJ2-2; D remains ambiguous. Germline V gene data show CDR1 as PRHDT and CDR2 as FYEKMQ (reference sequence). The CDR3 has 12 amino acids. The V end lost 8 bases, the J end lost 7 bases, and 11 bases lay between the germline ends. CDR3 coding DNA: TGTGCCAGCGCTTCTCAGATCGGGGAGCTGTTTTTT. Its translation is CASASQIGELFF. The complete variable domain, with remaining parts taken from reference TRBV13 and TRBJ2-2, reads AAGVIQSPRHLIKEKRETATLKCYPIPRHDTVYWYQQGPGQDPQFLISFYEKMQSDKGSIPDRFSAQQFSDYHSELNMSSLELGDSALYFCASASQIGELFFGEGSRLTVL.

As for this clonotype: The final CDR3 position lacks the conserved phenylalanine or tryptophan, pointing to a likely read error. This sequence joins TRBV9 and TRBJ2-7, with 11 nucleotides matching TRBD2. Germline CDR1 reads SGDLS; CDR2 reads YYNGEE. This CDR3 spans 16 amino acids. Trimming removed 1 base from V and 0 bases from J; junction bases left unmatched: 3. CDR3 region: CASSVTSGSYSYEQYL. The DNA for the CDR3 is TGTGCCAGCAGCGTAACTAGCGGGAGTTACTCCTACGAGCAGTACCTC.

This clonotype is medium-sized by share. The V call is TRBV28, the J call TRBJ2-4; perhaps TRBD2 as D (5 bases). Per the germline V gene, CDR1 is MDHEN and CDR2 is SYDVKM. V dropped 5 bases and J dropped 7 bases, with 15 bases sitting between them. The length of the CDR3 is 14 residues. CDR3 nucleotides: TGTGCCAGCAGTCCCGAGGGTCCTAACAACATTCAGTACTTC. It codes for CASSPEGPNNIQYF.

The chain links TRBV6-5 to TRBJ2-5; weak D call: TRBD2 (6 bases). The V gene lost 9 bases and the J gene lost 2 bases, with 10 bases spanning the gap. This CDR3 spans 12 amino acids. Germline CDR1 reads MNHEY; CDR2 reads SVGAGI. The CDR3 loop reads CASGGNQETQYF. The CDR3 coding sequence is TGTGCCAGTGGAGGGAATCAAGAGACCCAGTACTTC.

Details on this clonotype: A read error is possible here, since a much larger clone lies one base away. CDR3 amino acids: CASTLGGELLF. For the CDR3, the DNA is TGTGCCAGCACCCTAGGAGGGGAGCTGCTTTTT. V gene TRBV12-3 or TRBV12-4 combines with J gene TRBJ2-2; D may be TRBD2 (6 bases). The CDR3 is 11 amino acids.

This clonotype was detected only a few times. The J gene is TRBJ2-3, the V gene TRBV25-1, with TRBD2 matching over 9 bases. Germline V gene sequence: CDR1 MGHDK, CDR2 SYGVNS. J lost 4 bases, V lost 5 bases, and 4 bases had no gene match. CDR3 length: 14 amino acids. The CDR3 nucleotides read TGTGCCAGCAGTACGAGACTAGCGGCAGATACGCAGTATTTT. It yields the protein CASSTRLAADTQYF.

There are a few counts of this clonotype. The chain recombines TRBV7-9 with TRBJ2-7, with 7 bases fitting TRBD2. The CDR3 sequence is 14 residues long. The junction had 10 bases not matched to a gene; V was cut back by 11 bases and J by 0 bases. Looked up from germline, CDR1 is SEHNR and CDR2 is FQNEAQ (reference sequence). The CDR3 region is CAGPKTGGSYEQYF. The CDR3 nucleotides read TGTGCCGGGCCCAAGACGGGAGGCTCCTACGAGCAGTACTTC.

By frequency in the sample, this clonotype is medium-sized. The chain combines TRBV7-2 with TRBJ2-1; TRBD2 matches at 8 bases. V was clipped by 5 bases and J by 4 bases; unmatched bases: 4. The germline gives CDR1 SGHTA, CDR2 FQGNSA. There are 14 residues in the CDR3. CDR3: CASSTLAGYNEQFF. The CDR3 nucleotides read TGTGCCAGCAGCACCCTAGCGGGTTACAATGAGCAGTTCTTC.

The chain links TRBV13 to TRBJ2-7, with TRBD1 as a possible D gene (6 bases). There are 14 residues in the CDR3. The germline gives CDR1 PRHDT, CDR2 FYEKMQ (reference sequence). V shed 5 bases and J shed 2 bases, with 13 bases lying between them. This CDR3 reads CASSPDRLPYEQYF. The CDR3 nucleotides are TGTGCCAGCAGCCCGGACAGACTCCCCTACGAGCAGTACTTC.

A note on this clonotype: A read error is possible here, since a much larger clone lies one base away. The genes are TRBV15 and TRBJ2-4, with D perhaps being TRBD1 or TRBD2 (6 bases each). The CDR3 has 19 amino acids. CDR1 and CDR2 from the germline V gene are LNHNV and YYDKDF (reference sequence). The CDR3, as DNA: TGTGCCACCAGCAGGAAAGGGACGGACAGACAACTAGCCAAAAACGTTCAGTACTTC. Protein sequence: CATSRKGTDRQLAKNVQYF.

V usage is TRBV15 and J usage is TRBJ2-7; D unresolved. The CDR3 has 11 residues. Germline CDR1 reads LNHNV; CDR2 reads YYDKDF (reference sequence). The ends were cut back, 5 bases at V and 7 bases at J, with 9 bases in the middle. CDR3 coding DNA: TGTGCCACCAGCTTTCGAGGTGAGCAGTACTTC. Translation gives CATSFRGEQYF.

The J gene is TRBJ2-7, the V gene TRBV6-1; tentative D call: TRBD1 (5 bases). There are 14 residues in the CDR3. Germline CDR1 reads MNHNS; CDR2 reads SASEGT. V dropped 6 bases and J dropped 5 bases, with 17 bases sitting between them. CDR3 sequence reads: CASRRALARDEQYF. CDR3 nucleotides: TGTGCCAGCAGAAGGGCACTGGCCAGGGACGAGCAGTACTTC.

The chain carries TRBV27 and TRBJ2-1; D gene unclear. CDR1 and CDR2 from the germline V gene are MNHEY and SMNVEV (reference sequence). The CDR3 is 12 amino acids. The germline V and J ends were trimmed by 6 bases and 12 bases, with 15 bases remaining between them. The CDR3 is CASSLTAPPQFF. The DNA of the CDR3 is TGTGCCAGCAGCCTTACAGCACCCCCGCAGTTCTTC.

This clonotype was recorded at least ten times. The V gene is TRBV28, the J gene TRBJ2-1; TRBD2 matches 7 bases. The germline gives CDR1 MDHEN, CDR2 SYDVKM. J gave up 8 bases and V 5 bases, and 6 bases lay outside the gene matches. CDR3 length: 13 amino acids. This chain's CDR3 is CASSPPAGYEQFF. For the CDR3, the DNA is TGTGCCAGCAGTCCACCAGCGGGATATGAGCAGTTCTTC.

The chain recombines TRBV5-1 with TRBJ2-1; 13 bases fit TRBD2. The junction had 2 bases not matched to a gene; V was cut back by 0 bases and J by 2 bases. The CDR3 has 17 amino acids. Germline V CDR1 and CDR2: SGHRS, YFSETQ. CDR3 amino acids: CASSLVLAGGPYNEQFF. Here the CDR3 DNA reads TGCGCCAGCAGCTTGGTACTAGCGGGAGGGCCCTACAATGAGCAGTTCTTC.

This clonotype was observed a handful of times. The gene calls are TRBV15 and TRBJ2-3; 11 bases map to TRBD2. The ends lost 1 base at V and 5 bases at J; junction bases unmatched: 8. Germline V lookup: CDR1 LNHNV, CDR2 YYDKDF (reference sequence). The CDR3 sequence is 17 residues long. The CDR3 reads CATSRARSGRALDTQYF. The CDR3 nucleotides read TGTGCCACCAGCAGAGCGCGTAGCGGGAGGGCCTTAGATACGCAGTATTTT.

The chain recombines TRBV7-9 with TRBJ1-2, with D possibly TRBD1 on 5 matching bases. The length of the CDR3 is 16 residues. Germline CDR1 and CDR2: SEHNR and FQNEAQ (reference sequence). V gave up 5 bases and J gave up 2 bases, with 18 bases separating them. CDR3 DNA sequence: TGTGCCAGCAGCCAAATGTCGGGGGAAATCAACTATGGCTACACCTTC. Protein: CASSQMSGEINYGYTF.

This sequence joins TRBV11-2 and TRBJ2-7; a weak D match, TRBD2 (6 bases). V lost 5 bases to trimming and J lost 0 bases, with 8 bases between them. The length of the CDR3 is 13 residues. From germline, CDR1 is SGHAT and CDR2 FQNNGV. CDR3 protein: CASSHGSSYEQYF. CDR3 nucleotide sequence: TGTGCCAGCAGCCACGGGAGCTCCTACGAGCAGTACTTC.